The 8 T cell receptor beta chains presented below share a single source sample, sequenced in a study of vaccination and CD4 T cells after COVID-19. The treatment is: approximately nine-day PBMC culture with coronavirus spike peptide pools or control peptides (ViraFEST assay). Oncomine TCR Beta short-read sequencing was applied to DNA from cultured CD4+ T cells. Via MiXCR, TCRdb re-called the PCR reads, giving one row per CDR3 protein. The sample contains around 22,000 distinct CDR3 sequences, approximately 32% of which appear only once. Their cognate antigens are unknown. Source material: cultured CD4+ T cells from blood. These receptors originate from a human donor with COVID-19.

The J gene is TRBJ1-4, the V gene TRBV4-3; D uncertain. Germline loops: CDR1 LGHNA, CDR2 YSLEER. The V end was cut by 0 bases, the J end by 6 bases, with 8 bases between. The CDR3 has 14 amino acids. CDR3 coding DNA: TGCGCCAGCAGCCAAGAAAGAGCGGATGAAAAACTGTTTTTT. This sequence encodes CASSQERADEKLFF.

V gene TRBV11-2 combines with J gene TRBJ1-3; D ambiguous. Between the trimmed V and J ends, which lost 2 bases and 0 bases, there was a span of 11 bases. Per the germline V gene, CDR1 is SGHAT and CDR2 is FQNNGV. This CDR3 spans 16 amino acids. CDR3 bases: TGTGCCAGCAGCTTATCCCTCGGAAGCTCTGGAAACACCATATATTTT. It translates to CASSLSLGSSGNTIYF.

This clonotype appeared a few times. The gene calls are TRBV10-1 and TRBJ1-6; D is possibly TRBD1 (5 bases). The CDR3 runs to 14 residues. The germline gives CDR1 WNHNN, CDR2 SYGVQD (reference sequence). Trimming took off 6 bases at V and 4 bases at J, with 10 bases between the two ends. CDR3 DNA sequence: TGCGCCAGCAGCGGGACGGATTATAATTCACCCCTCCACTTT. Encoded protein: CASSGTDYNSPLHF.

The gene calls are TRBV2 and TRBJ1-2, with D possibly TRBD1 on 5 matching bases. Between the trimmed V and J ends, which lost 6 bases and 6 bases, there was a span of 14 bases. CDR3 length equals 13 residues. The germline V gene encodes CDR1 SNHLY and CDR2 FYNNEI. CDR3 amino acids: CASSSDWGDGYTF. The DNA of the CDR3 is TGTGCCAGCAGCTCCGACTGGGGCGATGGCTACACCTTC. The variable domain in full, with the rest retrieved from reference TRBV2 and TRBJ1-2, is EPEVTQTPSHQVTQMGQEVILRCVPISNHLYFYWYRQILGQKVEFLVSFYNNEISEKSEIFDDQFSVERPDGSNFTLKIRSTKLEDSAMYFCASSSDWGDGYTFGSGTRLTVV.

CDR3 amino acids: CASRTWTGRDTQYF. CDR3 DNA: TGTGCCAGCAGAACCTGGACAGGTAGAGATACGCAGTATTTT. The rearrangement uses TRBV12-3 or TRBV12-4 and TRBJ2-3, with TRBD1 identical over 7 bases. The CDR3 is 14 amino acids. V shed 6 bases and J 5 bases; nucleotides not matched to a gene: 8.

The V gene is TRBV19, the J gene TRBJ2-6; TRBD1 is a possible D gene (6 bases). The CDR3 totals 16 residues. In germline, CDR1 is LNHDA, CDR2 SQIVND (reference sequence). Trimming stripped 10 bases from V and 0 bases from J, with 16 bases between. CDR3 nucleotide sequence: TGTGCCACCAAACCAGGGGATAGCTCTGGGGCCAACGTCCTGACTTTC. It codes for CATKPGDSSGANVLTF. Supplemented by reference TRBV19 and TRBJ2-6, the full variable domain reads DGGITQSPKYLFRKEGQNVTLSCEQNLNHDAMYWYRQDPGQGLRLIYYSQIVNDFQKGDIAEGYSVSREKKESFPLTVTSAQKNPTAFYLCATKPGDSSGANVLTFGAGSRLTVL.

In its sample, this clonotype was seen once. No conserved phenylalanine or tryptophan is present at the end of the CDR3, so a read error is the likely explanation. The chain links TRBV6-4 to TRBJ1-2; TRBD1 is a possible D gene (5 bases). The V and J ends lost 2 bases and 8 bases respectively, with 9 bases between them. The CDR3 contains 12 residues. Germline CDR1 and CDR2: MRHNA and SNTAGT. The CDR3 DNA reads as TGTGCCAGCAGTGACGCAGGGAGGGGCTACACCTAC. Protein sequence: CASSDAGRGYTY.

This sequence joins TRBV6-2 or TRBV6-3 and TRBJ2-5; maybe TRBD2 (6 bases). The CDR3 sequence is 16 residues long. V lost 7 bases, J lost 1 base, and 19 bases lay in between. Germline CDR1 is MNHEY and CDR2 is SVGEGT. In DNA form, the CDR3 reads TGTGCCAGCACCTCACACCGGGGAGGTGTCCAAGAGACCCAGTACTTC. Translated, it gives CASTSHRGGVQETQYF.